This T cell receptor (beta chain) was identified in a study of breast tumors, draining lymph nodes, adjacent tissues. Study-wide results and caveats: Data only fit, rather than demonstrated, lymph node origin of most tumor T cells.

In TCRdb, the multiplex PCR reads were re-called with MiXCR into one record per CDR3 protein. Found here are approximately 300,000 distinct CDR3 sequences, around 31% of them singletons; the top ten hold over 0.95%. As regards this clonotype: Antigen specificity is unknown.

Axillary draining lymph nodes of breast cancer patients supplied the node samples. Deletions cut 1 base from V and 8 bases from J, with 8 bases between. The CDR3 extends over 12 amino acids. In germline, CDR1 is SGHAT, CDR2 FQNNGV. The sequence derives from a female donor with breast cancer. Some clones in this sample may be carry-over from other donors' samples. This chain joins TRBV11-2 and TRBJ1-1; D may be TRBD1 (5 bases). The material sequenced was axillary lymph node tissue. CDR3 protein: CASSLAGDEAFF. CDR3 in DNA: TGTGCCAGCAGCTTAGCCGGGGACGAAGCTTTCTTT. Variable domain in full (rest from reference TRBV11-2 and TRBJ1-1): EAGVAQSPRYKIIEKRQSVAFWCNPISGHATLYWYQQILGQGPKLLIQFQNNGVVDDSQLPKDRFSAERLKGVDSTLKIQPAKLEDSAVYLCASSLAGDEAFFGQGTRLTVV.